This TCR beta chain was documented in a study of identical twins. In germline, CDR1 is LGHDT, CDR2 YNNKEL (reference sequence). V was shortened by 3 bases and J by 3 bases, with 8 bases between the two germline ends. This CDR3 region has 13 residues. Each CDR3 protein gets one entry after TCRdb re-called the 5' RACE reads with MiXCR. The table includes 600,000 to 700,000 distinct CDR3 sequences, over 20% detected once. In addition, the sample was reused for a study of T cells expressing NK-cell markers.

This TCR was sampled from a woman under 30 in good health. The chain combines TRBV3-1 with TRBJ1-2; D uncertain. Sequences were obtained from PBMCs. Here the CDR3 DNA reads TGTGCCAGCAGCCAGGGGATCCACTATGGCTACACCTTC. This translates into CASSQGIHYGYTF. Drawing the rest from reference TRBV3-1 and TRBJ1-2, the complete variable domain is DTAVSQTPKYLVTQMGNDKSIKCEQNLGHDTMYWYKQDSKKFLKIMFSYNNKELIINETVPNRFSPKSPDKAHLNLHINSLELGDSAVYFCASSQGIHYGYTFGSGTRLTVV.